This T cell receptor (beta chain) was obtained from a study of T cell responses to AZD1222 COVID-19 vaccine. Overall study: Second doses were pooled across both intervals (about 4 or about 12 weeks). Study observations and caveats: Every sample of the repertoires postdated the peak T cell response. A mostly white British donor set with more females was recruited, and clonal diversity was possibly underestimated. Among spike-specific TCRs, nearly half reportedly target unmutated variant regions.

Points on this clone: Its antigen is not identified.

Trimming at V came to 6 bases and at J to 8 bases, leaving 3 bases not matched to a gene. The CDR3 is 12 amino acids. Germline V gene lookup returns CDR1 LNHDA and CDR2 SQIVND (reference sequence). Assay used: immunoSEQ multiplex PCR; TCRdb lists only in-frame clones, some missing. This sample carries about 100,000 clones, about 86% of them seen once, and the ten largest clones take approximately 6%. This receptor was obtained from an adult in good health. The specimen comprised peripheral blood, sampled on day 0 of AZD1222 vaccination. The chain links TRBV19 to TRBJ2-2; 7 positions agree with TRBD1. The CDR3 region is CASSRGQGELFF. Written as DNA, the CDR3 is TGTGCCAGTAGCCGGGGACAGGGGGAGCTGTTTTTT. The entire variable domain, with the rest obtained from reference TRBV19 and TRBJ2-2, is as follows: DGGITQSPKYLFRKEGQNVTLSCEQNLNHDAMYWYRQDPGQGLRLIYYSQIVNDFQKGDIAEGYSVSREKKESFPLTVTSAQKNPTAFYLCASSRGQGELFFGEGSRLTVL.